The 17 T cell receptor beta chains given below trace back to one sample, sequenced in a study of blood T cell repertoires in COVID-19. Generated by immunoSEQ multiplex PCR, the TCRdb table keeps only in-frame clones and is missing some. The top ten clones hold roughly 6.6% of a sample with around 140,000 clones, over 80% of them seen once. Sequencing was performed on peripheral blood. The receptors derive from a man aged 80 or over with acute or convalescent COVID-19.

This chain connects TRBV5-5 to TRBJ1-3; D is unclear. Per the germline V gene, CDR1 is SGHKS and CDR2 is YYEKEE (reference sequence). V was shortened by 1 base and J by 0 bases, with 11 bases between the two germline ends. The CDR3 consists of 16 residues. Here the CDR3 reads CASSLNPGSSGNTIYF. CDR3 bases: TGTGCCAGCAGCTTGAATCCAGGAAGCTCTGGAAACACCATATATTTT. Full variable domain (missing parts from reference TRBV5-5 and TRBJ1-3): DAGVTQSPTHLIKTRGQQVTLRCSPISGHKSVSWYQQVLGQGPQFIFQYYEKEERGRGNFPDRFSARQFPNYSSELNVNALLLGDSALYLCASSLNPGSSGNTIYFGEGSWLTVV.

The rearrangement uses TRBV24-1 and TRBJ1-5; 9 nucleotides agree with TRBD1. V trimming: 3 bases; J trimming: 11 bases; junction bases outside the gene matches: 13. The germline CDR1 and CDR2 sequences are KGHDR and SFDVKD. This CDR3 spans 16 amino acids. As DNA, the CDR3 is TGTGCCACCAGTGATCCTCTAGACAGGGGGTTTGGGTCCCAGCATTTT. Amino acids: CATSDPLDRGFGSQHF.

The chain combines TRBV18 with TRBJ2-1; D is perhaps TRBD2 (7 bases). The length of the CDR3 is 14 residues. The V end was cut by 3 bases, the J end by 6 bases, with 12 bases between. The germline gives CDR1 KGHSH, CDR2 LQKENI. In DNA form, the CDR3 reads TGTGCCAGCTCACCGGGGGGGCCGGGCAATGAGCAGTTCTTC. Its translation: CASSPGGPGNEQFF.

This chain uses TRBV29-1 with TRBJ2-5; D possibly corresponds to TRBD1 (6 bases). Germline CDR1 SQVTM, CDR2 ANQGSEA. The CDR3 extends over 12 amino acids. V was pared by 4 bases and J by 7 bases, with 13 bases between. This CDR3 reads CSVGAGEGTQYF. CDR3 nucleotide sequence: TGCAGCGTTGGGGCAGGGGAAGGGACCCAGTACTTC.

This clone was seen a single time. V gene TRBV18 combines with J gene TRBJ2-7; 10 positions agree with TRBD2. V gave up 6 bases and J gave up 1 base; unmatched junction bases: 9. Germline assignment: CDR1 KGHSH and CDR2 LQKENI. The CDR3 sequence is 16 residues long. CDR3 nucleotide sequence: TGTGCCAGCTCCGGAATACTAGCGGGGACATCCTACGAGCAGTACTTC. Protein: CASSGILAGTSYEQYF.

Here the CDR3 reads CAWRGGTSWTYEQYF. The CDR3 DNA reads as TGTGCCTGGCGAGGCGGGACTAGCTGGACCTACGAGCAGTACTTC. This chain uses TRBV30 with TRBJ2-7, with TRBD2 identical over 9 bases. The CDR3 is 15 amino acids. The V segment lost 5 bases and the J segment 2 bases; nucleotides outside the gene matches: 10. Germline CDR1 GTSNPN, CDR2 SVGIG (reference sequence). Variable domain in full (rest from reference TRBV30 and TRBJ2-7): SQTIHQWPATLVQPVGSPLSLECTVEGTSNPNLYWYRQAAGRGLQLLFYSVGIGQISSEVPQNLSASRPQDRQFILSSKKLLLSDSGFYLCAWRGGTSWTYEQYFGPGTRLTVT.

The rearrangement joins TRBV6-5 to TRBJ1-6; possibly TRBD1 for D (6 bases). CDR3 length equals 13 residues. V shed 7 bases and J shed 7 bases, with 11 bases lying between them. Germline V gene sequence: CDR1 MNHEY, CDR2 SVGAGI. CDR3 sequence: CASTRQGNSPLHF. DNA of the CDR3: TGTGCCAGCACTAGGCAGGGGAATTCACCCCTCCACTTT.

This chain joins TRBV5-6 and TRBJ2-5, with 8 bases identical to TRBD1. The germline CDR1 and CDR2 sequences are SGHDT and YYEEEE. J gave up 3 bases and V 4 bases, and 2 bases lay outside the gene matches. This CDR3 contains 13 residues. This CDR3 is CASSADREETQYF. CDR3 nucleotide sequence: TGTGCCAGCAGCGCGGACAGGGAAGAGACCCAGTACTTC.

CDR3: CASSLLRTYNSEKLFF. The CDR3 DNA follows: TGTGCCAGCAGCTTACTTCGAACCTACAACAGTGAAAAACTGTTTTTT. The rearrangement joins TRBV11-2 to TRBJ1-4; D remains unclear. The CDR3 is 16 residues long. Trimming took off 2 bases at V and 7 bases at J, with 17 bases between the two ends. CDR1 and CDR2 from the germline V gene are SGHAT and FQNNGV.

The chain couples TRBV7-6 to TRBJ1-4, with D tentatively TRBD1 (5 bases). The CDR3 is made up of 16 amino acids. The germline CDR1 and CDR2 sequences are SGHVS and FNYEAQ. The V gene lost 5 bases and the J gene lost 0 bases, with 13 bases spanning the gap. CDR3 protein: CASSKQAIATNEKLFF. The CDR3 nucleotides are TGTGCCAGCAGCAAACAGGCGATTGCAACTAATGAAAAACTGTTTTTT.

The rearrangement joins TRBV28 to TRBJ2-1, with D perhaps matching TRBD1 (5 bases). From germline, CDR1 is MDHEN and CDR2 SYDVKM. This CDR3 has 14 residues. V was pared by 5 bases and J by 2 bases, with 10 bases between. DNA of the CDR3: TGTGCCAGCAGTGGCCTAGGGGCCTACAATGAGCAGTTCTTC. It codes for CASSGLGAYNEQFF.

This chain links TRBV4-2 with TRBJ1-5, with no clear D. V lost 1 base and J lost 9, with 16 bases in between. Germline V gives CDR1 LGHNA, CDR2 YNFKEQ. The CDR3 contains 15 residues. CDR3 loop: CASSQGIESGSPQHF. CDR3 nucleotide sequence: TGTGCCAGCAGCCAAGGCATAGAAAGTGGTTCGCCCCAGCATTTT.

The V gene is TRBV18, the J gene TRBJ2-3; D is perhaps TRBD2 (6 bases). Germline lookup yields CDR1 KGHSH and CDR2 LQKENI. Trimming removed 4 bases from V and 11 bases from J, with 19 bases in between. The CDR3 length is 14 residues. The CDR3 loop reads CASSHLTVETRQYF. The DNA for the CDR3 is TGTGCCAGCTCACATTTAACGGTGGAGACTAGGCAGTATTTT.

The V and J genes are TRBV27 and TRBJ2-5; 7 bases are shared with TRBD1. Germline CDR1 and CDR2: MNHEY and SMNVEV (reference sequence). The length of the CDR3 is 13 residues. With V trimmed by 4 bases and J by 4 bases, 3 bases remained unmatched. In nucleotides, the CDR3 is TGTGCCAGCAGTTGGACAGGTAGAGAGACCCAGTACTTC. Amino acid sequence: CASSWTGRETQYF.

The V and J genes are TRBV23-1 and TRBJ2-3; D is undetermined. TRBV23-1 is designated an ORF whose function remains uncertain. The CDR3 runs to 14 residues. V was pared by 4 bases and J by 4 bases, with 12 bases between. CDR3 nucleotide sequence: TGCGCCAGCAGTCGCGTGGTGGTCCCAGATACGCAGTATTTT. Protein: CASSRVVVPDTQYF.

This clone was counted between two and nine times. The J gene is TRBJ1-1, the V gene TRBV12-3 or TRBV12-4, with a tentative D call TRBD1 (5 bases). The germline V and J ends were trimmed by 6 bases and 10 bases, with 12 bases remaining between them. The CDR3 runs to 11 residues. CDR3 region: CASSPGVRAFF. The CDR3 DNA reads as TGTGCCAGCAGCCCGGGGGTTAGAGCTTTCTTT.

The J gene is TRBJ1-1, the V gene TRBV24-1; D is ambiguous. The V gene lost 2 bases and the J gene lost 11 bases, with 11 bases spanning the gap. Germline V gives CDR1 KGHDR, CDR2 SFDVKD. CDR3 length: 12 amino acids. For the CDR3, the DNA is TGTGCCACCAGTGATTCAGGCGGGAGGGCTTTCTTT. It codes for CATSDSGGRAFF.